This T cell receptor beta chain was documented in a study of CXCR3-negative and CXCR3-positive naive CD8 T cells. Findings and limits, study-wide: Memory, not naive, CXCR3-negative and CXCR3-positive cells differed in TRBV-TRBJ usage.

At hundreds of thousands of cells each, triplicate sorts were carried out for each CD8+ T cell subset. Carrying UMI labels, the TRB cDNA libraries were prepared through 5' RACE. TCRdb reanalyzed the 5' RACE reads, giving one entry per CDR3 protein sequence and no DNA. The table lists tens of thousands of distinct CDR3 sequences, with roughly a fifth in the top ten. Germline loops: CDR1 DFQATT, CDR2 SNEGSKA (reference sequence). The CDR3 is 12 residues long. Regarding this clonotype: Its antigen is unidentified.

The chain has TRBV20-1 and TRBJ1-1; with no DNA, the TCRdb D assignment of TRBD1 cannot be verified. The sequencing input was memory CD8+ T cells from blood. The TCR comes from a human donor in good health. Some clones in this sample may be carry-over from other donors' samples. This chain's CDR3 is CSAGTGPTEAFF.